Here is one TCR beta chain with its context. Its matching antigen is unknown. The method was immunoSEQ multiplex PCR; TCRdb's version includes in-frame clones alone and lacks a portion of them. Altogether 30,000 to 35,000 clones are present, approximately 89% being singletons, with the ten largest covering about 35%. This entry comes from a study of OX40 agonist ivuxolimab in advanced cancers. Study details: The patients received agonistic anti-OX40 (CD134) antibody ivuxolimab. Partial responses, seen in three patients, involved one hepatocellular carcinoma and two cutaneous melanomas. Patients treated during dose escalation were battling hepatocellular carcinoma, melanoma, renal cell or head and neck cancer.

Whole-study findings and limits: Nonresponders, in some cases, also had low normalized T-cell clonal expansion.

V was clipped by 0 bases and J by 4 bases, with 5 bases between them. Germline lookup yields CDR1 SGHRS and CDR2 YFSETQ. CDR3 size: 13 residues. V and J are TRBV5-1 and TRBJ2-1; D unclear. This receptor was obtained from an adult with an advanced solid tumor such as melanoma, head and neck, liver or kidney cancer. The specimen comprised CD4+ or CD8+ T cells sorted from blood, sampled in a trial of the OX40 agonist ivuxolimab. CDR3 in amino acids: CASSLDRYNEQFF. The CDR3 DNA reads TGCGCCAGCAGCTTGGACAGATACAATGAGCAGTTCTTC.